This T cell receptor beta chain was sequenced in a study of blood T cell repertoires in COVID-19. Study at large: Material from acute and convalescent COVID-19 was sourced from the United States, Italy and Spain.

The CDR3 extends over 14 amino acids. Germline lookup yields CDR1 SEHNR and CDR2 FQNEAQ (reference sequence). Trimming shortened V by 1 base and J by 5 bases, and 11 bases separated the two germline ends. Original analysis: Reference gene primer amplification gave estimated nucleated cell counts. Profiled with immunoSEQ multiplex PCR; TCRdb holds only in-frame clones, not every one. D and trimming were read from the DNA, whereas the V and J calls and clone size are those reported in that table. The top ten clones hold about 7.7% of a sample with about 150,000 clones, around 84% of them seen once. Sequences were obtained from PBMCs or T cells enriched from blood (not recorded which). The J gene is TRBJ1-1, the V gene TRBV7-9, with D unclear. The sequence derives from a man over 45 who had recovered from COVID-19. The CDR3 sequence is CASSLEVMRTEAFF. Here the CDR3 DNA reads TGTGCCAGCAGCTTAGAGGTCATGAGGACTGAAGCTTTCTTT.